These 10 T cell receptor beta chains were sequenced from one sample in a study of shared clonotypes between healthy human individuals. Sequencing was performed with immunoSEQ multiplex PCR; in TCRdb, only in-frame clones are kept and a portion is missing. The sample yields about 2.3 million clones, approximately 95% seen once. The specimen was naive CD4+ T cells from PBMCs. This sample's subset: CD45RA+ positively selected. These receptors all come from a man between 18 and 29 years old in good health. Some clones in this sample may be carry-over from other donors' samples.

The chain couples TRBV4-2 to TRBJ2-3; TRBD2 matches 13 bases. Trimming cost V 4 bases and J 6 bases; bases outside gene matches: 19. Germline V CDR1 and CDR2: LGHNA, YNFKEQ. The CDR3 loop spans 20 amino acids. The CDR3 protein is CASSLEGRGGLAGVKDTQYF. The CDR3 DNA follows: TGTGCCAGCAGCCTGGAGGGACGCGGAGGACTAGCGGGAGTTAAGGATACGCAGTATTTT.

The chain is built from TRBV9 and TRBJ2-5; D gene ambiguous. The J call may be wrong; the DNA end is better matched by TRBJ2-7. CDR1 and CDR2 from the germline V gene are SGDLS and YYNGEE. This CDR3 comprises 14 residues. The CDR3 region has the DNA TGTGCCAGCAGCGTAGGAAGGTCTTTCGACGAGCAGTACTTC. This gives the protein CASSVGRSFDEQYF.

The chain has TRBV6-4 and TRBJ2-2; TRBD2 aligns across 13 bases. V was pared by 9 bases and J by 3 bases, with 10 bases of the junction left unmatched. The CDR3 contains 17 residues. Per germline, CDR1 MRHNA and CDR2 SNTAGT. The CDR3 coding sequence is TGTGCCAGTGGTTCCGGGACTAGCGGGACTCACACCGGGGAGCTGTTTTTT. Its protein is CASGSGTSGTHTGELFF.

The V gene is TRBV6-1, the J gene TRBJ1-1; D is perhaps TRBD1 (6 bases). The CDR3 is made up of 14 amino acids. V shed 6 bases and J shed 5 bases, with 16 bases lying between them. The V gene's germline CDR1 is MNHNS and CDR2 SASEGT. This CDR3 is CASRDRRVGTEAFF. In nucleotides, the CDR3 is TGTGCCAGCAGGGACAGAAGAGTAGGTACTGAAGCTTTCTTT.

The V gene is TRBV30, the J gene TRBJ1-2; D not certain. Germline CDR1 is GTSNPN and CDR2 is SVGIG (reference sequence). Trimming took 2 bases from V and 3 from J, leaving 10 bases between them. The length of the CDR3 is 13 residues. The CDR3, as DNA: TGTGCCTGGAGTCCCGGAGGCCACTATGGCTACACCTTC. It is translated as CAWSPGGHYGYTF.

In regard to this clone: Other nucleotide sequences in the sample specify the same CDR3. The chain employs TRBV29-1 and TRBJ1-1, with D uncertain. Looked up from germline, CDR1 is SQVTM and CDR2 is ANQGSEA. The CDR3 totals 12 residues. Trimming cost V 3 bases and J 1 base, with 6 bases left between them. In DNA form, the CDR3 reads TGCAGCGTTGACAGGTCGAACACTGAAGCTTTCTTT. It yields the protein CSVDRSNTEAFF. The full variable domain, with the rest looked up from reference TRBV29-1 and TRBJ1-1, is SAVISQKPSRDICQRGTSLTIQCQVDSQVTMMFWYRQQPGQSLTLIATANQGSEATYESGFVIDKFPISRPNLTFSTLTVSNMSPEDSSIYLCSVDRSNTEAFFGQGTRLTVV.

J is TRBJ1-2 and V is TRBV18, with D perhaps matching TRBD1 (5 bases). V was shortened by 5 bases and J by 4 bases, with 17 bases between the two germline ends. Germline assignment: CDR1 KGHSH and CDR2 LQKENI. CDR3 length: 15 amino acids. CDR3 DNA: TGTGCCAGCTCAGCCACAGGAGGGACCCCCTATGGCTACACCTTC. Protein sequence: CASSATGGTPYGYTF. Together with reference TRBV18 and TRBJ1-2, the CDR3 gives the full variable domain: NAGVMQNPRHLVRRRGQEARLRCSPMKGHSHVYWYRQLPEEGLKFMVYLQKENIIDESGMPKERFSAEFPKEGPSILRIQQVVRGDSAAYFCASSATGGTPYGYTFGSGTRLTVV.

The V and J genes are TRBV30 and TRBJ1-1; tentatively, D is TRBD1 (6 bases). CDR3 length equals 13 residues. Germline-derived CDR1 and CDR2 are GTSNPN and SVGIG (reference sequence). Trimming removed 7 bases at V and 5 bases at J, with 17 bases between. CDR3 DNA sequence: TGTGCCTCGATACAGGGTCGGAAGACTGAAGCTTTCTTT. This codes for CASIQGRKTEAFF.

The genes are TRBV19 and TRBJ2-3, with D possibly matching TRBD2 (5 bases). V was clipped by 9 bases and J by 0 bases, with 16 bases between them. CDR1 LNHDA and CDR2 SQIVND come from the germline V gene (reference sequence). This CDR3 has 15 amino acids. The CDR3 DNA reads TGTGCCAGCACCACCCTGGGCGGGAGCACAGATACGCAGTATTTT. Translation: CASTTLGGSTDTQYF. Drawing the rest from reference TRBV19 and TRBJ2-3, the complete variable domain is DGGITQSPKYLFRKEGQNVTLSCEQNLNHDAMYWYRQDPGQGLRLIYYSQIVNDFQKGDIAEGYSVSREKKESFPLTVTSAQKNPTAFYLCASTTLGGSTDTQYFGPGTRLTVL.

The V call is TRBV30, the J call TRBJ2-7; D is unresolved. Germline values: CDR1 GTSNPN, CDR2 SVGIG (reference sequence). CDR3 size: 13 residues. V lost 0 bases and J lost 2, with 8 bases in between. The CDR3 protein is CAWSVGMTYEQYF. The CDR3 DNA follows: TGTGCCTGGAGTGTAGGGATGACCTACGAGCAGTACTTC.